The 3 T cell receptor beta chains listed next were all sequenced from one sample in a study of regulatory T cells in long-lasting Graves disease. Researchers made TCR beta libraries by using iRepertoire HTBI primers and running Arm-PCR on CDR3 regions. TCRdb passed the multiplex PCR reads through MiXCR, listing each CDR3 protein once. Of about 400,000 distinct CDR3 sequences in the sample, more than 20% were seen once. Time point indicated: persistent/refractory GD, antithyroid drugs over 5 years with positive TRAb. The TCR library was made from RNA extracted from PBMCs. The input for sequencing was peripheral blood mononuclear cells (PBMCs), taken when the disease was refractory, from a patient treated with antithyroid drugs. The receptors shown here come from a female donor with Graves disease.

Ten or more counts support this clonotype. The chain carries TRBV3-1 and TRBJ2-7; perhaps D is TRBD1 or TRBD2 (5 bases each). CDR1 and CDR2 (germline): LGHDT, YNNKEL (reference sequence). Trimming removed 5 bases at V and 2 bases at J, with 13 bases between. This CDR3 is 14 amino acids long. CDR3 region: CASSTRMGPYEQYF. As DNA, the CDR3 is TGTGCCAGCAGCACGAGAATGGGACCCTACGAGCAGTACTTC.

The table lists this clonotype with many counts. The rearrangement joins TRBV28 to TRBJ2-7; D call uncertain. CDR1 is MDHEN and CDR2 is SYDVKM in the germline V gene. The CDR3 is 12 residues long. V lost 3 bases to trimming and J lost 6 bases, with 9 bases between them. CDR3 region: CASSFRVSEQYF. DNA for the CDR3: TGTGCCAGCAGTTTTAGGGTGTCCGAGCAGTACTTC.

The chain has TRBV7-9 and TRBJ2-5; 7 bases fit TRBD1. The CDR3 has 15 amino acids. Unmatched junction bases numbered 7, after V lost 6 bases and J lost 0 bases. Germline CDR1 is SEHNR and CDR2 is FQNEAQ (reference sequence). The CDR3 bases are TGTGCCAGCAGTCTATCTGGACAGGACCAAGAGACCCAGTACTTC. Translation: CASSLSGQDQETQYF. Looking up the rest from reference TRBV7-9 and TRBJ2-5 gives the full variable domain: DTGVSQNPRHKITKRGQNVTFRCDPISEHNRLYWYRQTLGQGPEFLTYFQNEAQLEKSRLLSDRFSAERPKGSFSTLEIQRTEQGDSAMYLCASSLSGQDQETQYFGPGTRLLVL.